This T cell receptor (beta chain) was recovered during a study of T-cell reconstitution after alpha-beta-depleted transplantation in children. Study-level findings and limits: One year after transplant, T-cell counts and diversity came mostly from newly produced T cells.

This clonotype occurred a few times. The antigen is undetermined. Germline CDR1 and CDR2: SGHRS and YFSETQ. The V gene lost 1 base and the J gene lost 2 bases, with 14 bases spanning the gap. The CDR3 extends over 16 amino acids. During its preparation, the TCRbeta library received unique molecular identifiers. MiXCR, run by TCRdb on the PCR reads, gives a single entry per CDR3 protein. The sample holds around 800,000 distinct CDR3 sequences; 16% are singletons and the top ten take approximately 4.5%. The starting material was PBMCs, mostly from graft donor cells, obtained 360 days after TCRalphabeta/CD19-depleted stem cell transplant. The V gene is TRBV5-1, the J gene TRBJ2-3; no clear D gene. The sequence came from a male patient younger than 18 who had a stem cell transplant for acute lymphoblastic leukemia, so the T cells may come from the graft donor. The CDR3 region is CASSLLVERHTDTQYF. In DNA, the CDR3 is TGCGCCAGCAGCTTGCTCGTGGAGAGGCACACAGATACGCAGTATTTT.